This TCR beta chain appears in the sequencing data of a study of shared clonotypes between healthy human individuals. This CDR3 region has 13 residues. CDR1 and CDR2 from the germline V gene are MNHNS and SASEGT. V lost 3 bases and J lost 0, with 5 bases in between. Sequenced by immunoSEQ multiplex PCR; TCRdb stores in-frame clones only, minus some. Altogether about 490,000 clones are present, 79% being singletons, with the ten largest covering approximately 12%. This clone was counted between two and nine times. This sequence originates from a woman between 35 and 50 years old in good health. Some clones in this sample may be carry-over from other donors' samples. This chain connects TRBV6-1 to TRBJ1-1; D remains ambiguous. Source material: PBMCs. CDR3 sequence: CASSDSLNTEAFF. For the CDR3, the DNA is TGTGCCAGCAGTGATTCATTGAACACTGAAGCTTTCTTT.